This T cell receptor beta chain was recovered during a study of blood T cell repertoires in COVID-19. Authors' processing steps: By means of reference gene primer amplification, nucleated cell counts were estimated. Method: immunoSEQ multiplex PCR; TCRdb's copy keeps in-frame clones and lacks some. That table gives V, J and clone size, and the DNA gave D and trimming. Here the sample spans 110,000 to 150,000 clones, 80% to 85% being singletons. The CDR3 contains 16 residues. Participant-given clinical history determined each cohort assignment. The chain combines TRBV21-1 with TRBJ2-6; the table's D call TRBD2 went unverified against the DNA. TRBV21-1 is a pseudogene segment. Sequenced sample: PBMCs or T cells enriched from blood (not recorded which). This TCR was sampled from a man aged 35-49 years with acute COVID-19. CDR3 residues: CASSQRTSPGANVLTF. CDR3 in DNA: TGTGCCAGCAGCCAACGAACGAGTCCTGGGGCCAACGTCCTGACTTTC.